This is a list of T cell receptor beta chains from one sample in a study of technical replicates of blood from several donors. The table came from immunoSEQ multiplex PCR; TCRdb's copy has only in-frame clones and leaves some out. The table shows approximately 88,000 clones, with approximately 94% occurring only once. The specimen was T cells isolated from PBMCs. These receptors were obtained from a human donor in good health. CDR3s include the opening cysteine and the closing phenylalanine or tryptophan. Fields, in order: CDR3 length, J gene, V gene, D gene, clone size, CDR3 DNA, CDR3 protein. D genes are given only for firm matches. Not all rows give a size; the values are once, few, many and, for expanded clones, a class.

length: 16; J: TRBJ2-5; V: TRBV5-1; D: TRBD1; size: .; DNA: TGCGCCAGCAGCCTATGGGGACAGGGCGTACAAGAGACCCAGTACTTC; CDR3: CASSLWGQGVQETQYF
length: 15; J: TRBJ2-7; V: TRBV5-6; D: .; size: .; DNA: TGTGCCAGCAGCTTGAAAGAGTTATATGCGTACGAGCAGTACTTC; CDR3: CASSLKELYAYEQYF
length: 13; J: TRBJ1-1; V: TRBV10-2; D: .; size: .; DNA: TGCGCCAGCAAGGGGAACTCAAACACTGAAGCTTTCTTT; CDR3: CASKGNSNTEAFF
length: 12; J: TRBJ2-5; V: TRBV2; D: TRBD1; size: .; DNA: TGTGCCAGCAGCGGGGACAGGAAGACCCAGTACTTC; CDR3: CASSGDRKTQYF
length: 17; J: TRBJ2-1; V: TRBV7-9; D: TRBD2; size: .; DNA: TGTGCCAGCAGCACGACTAGCGGGCACCTAACTTTCAATGAGCAGTTCTTC; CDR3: CASSTTSGHLTFNEQFF
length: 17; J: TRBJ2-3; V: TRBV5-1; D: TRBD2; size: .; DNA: TGCGCCAGCAACGGACTAGCGGGGGGGCCGGGCACAGATACGCAGTATTTT; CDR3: CASNGLAGGPGTDTQYF
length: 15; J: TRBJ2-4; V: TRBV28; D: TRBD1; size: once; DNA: TGTGCCAGCAGTTTAGTCGGGACAGGGTTAAACATTCAGTACTTC; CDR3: CASSLVGTGLNIQYF
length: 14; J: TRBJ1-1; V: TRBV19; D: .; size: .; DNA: TGTGCCAGTAGTATAGGAGGTAAGAACACTGAAGCTTTCTTT; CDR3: CASSIGGKNTEAFF
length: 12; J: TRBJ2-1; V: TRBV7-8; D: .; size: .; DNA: TGTGCCAGCAGCATCCTCTACAATGAGCAGTTCTTC; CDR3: CASSILYNEQFF
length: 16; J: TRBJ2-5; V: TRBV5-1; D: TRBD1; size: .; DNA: TGCGCCAGCAGCCCCCTGGGTCAGGGGGCCCAAGAGACCCAGTACTTC; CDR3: CASSPLGQGAQETQYF
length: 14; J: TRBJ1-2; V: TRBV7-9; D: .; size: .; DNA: TGTGCCAGCAGCTTAGAAGGGGAACCCTATGGCTACACCTTC; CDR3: CASSLEGEPYGYTF
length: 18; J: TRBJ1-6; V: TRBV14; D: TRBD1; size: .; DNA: TGTGCCAGCAGCCAAGACAGGACAGGGGGCTATCGAAGGTCACCCCTCCACTTT; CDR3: CASSQDRTGGYRRSPLHF
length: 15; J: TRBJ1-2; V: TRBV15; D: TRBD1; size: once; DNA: TGTGCCACCAACCGTGGGACAGACCTTAACTATGGCTACACCTTC; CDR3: CATNRGTDLNYGYTF
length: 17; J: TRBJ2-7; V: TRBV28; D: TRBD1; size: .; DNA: TGTGCCAGCAGTTCAGGGGGCGCGCACCGGGCAATACGAGAGCAGTACTTC; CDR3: CASSSGGAHRAIREQYF
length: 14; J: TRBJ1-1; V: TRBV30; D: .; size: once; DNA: TGTGCCTGGAGTGTATCGGGGGGGGGTACTGAAGCTTTCTTT; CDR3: CAWSVSGGGTEAFF
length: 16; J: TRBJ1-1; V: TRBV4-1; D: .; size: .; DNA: TGCGCCAGCAGCCAAGATGTTGAGGGGGTGAACACTGAAGCTTTCTTT; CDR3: CASSQDVEGVNTEAFF
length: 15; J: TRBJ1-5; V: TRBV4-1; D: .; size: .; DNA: TGCGCCAGCAGCCCCACTGGGCAGCTTAATCAGCCCCAGCATTTT; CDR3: CASSPTGQLNQPQHF
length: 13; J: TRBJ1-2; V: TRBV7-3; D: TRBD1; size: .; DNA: TGTGCCAGCAGCCCCGGACAGGGATATGGCTACACCTTC; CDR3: CASSPGQGYGYTF
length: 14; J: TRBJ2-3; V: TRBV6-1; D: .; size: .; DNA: TGTGCCAGCAGTGAAAAGCCCCGCACAGATACGCAGTATTTT; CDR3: CASSEKPRTDTQYF
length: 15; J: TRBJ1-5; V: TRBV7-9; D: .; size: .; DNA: TGTGCCAGCAGCCCACCGGGACATATTGGTCAGCCCCAGCATTTT; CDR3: CASSPPGHIGQPQHF
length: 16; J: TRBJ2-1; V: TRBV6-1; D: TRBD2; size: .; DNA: TGTGCCAGCAGTGAACCCCTTGGGGCGGGAGAGGGGAGGCAGTTCTTC; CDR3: CASSEPLGAGEGRQFF
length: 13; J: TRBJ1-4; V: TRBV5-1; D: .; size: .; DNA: TGCGCCAGCAGCACTGCAACTAATGAAAAACTGTTTTTT; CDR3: CASSTATNEKLFF
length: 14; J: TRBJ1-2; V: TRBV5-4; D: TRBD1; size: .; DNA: TGTGCCAGCAGCTCAGTCGGGACAGGGGCTGGCTACACCTTC; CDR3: CASSSVGTGAGYTF
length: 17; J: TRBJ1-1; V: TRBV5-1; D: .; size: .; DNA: TGCGCCAGCAGCCTGGACAGTAGGTGGGTGCGGGGCACTGAAGCTTTCTTT; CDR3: CASSLDSRWVRGTEAFF
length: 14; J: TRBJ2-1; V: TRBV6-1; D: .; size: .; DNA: TGTGCCATCTACAGCCCCGGGACTCACAATGAGCAGTTCTTC; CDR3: CAIYSPGTHNEQFF
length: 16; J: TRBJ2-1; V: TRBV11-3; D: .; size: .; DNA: TGTGCCAGCAGCTTAGACGGCGGAAGGCTTACTGATGAGCAGTTCTTC; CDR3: CASSLDGGRLTDEQFF
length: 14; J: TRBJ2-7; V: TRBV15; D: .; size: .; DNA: TGTGCCACCAGCAGAAATATGGGGCGGAGCGAGCAGTACTTC; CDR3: CATSRNMGRSEQYF
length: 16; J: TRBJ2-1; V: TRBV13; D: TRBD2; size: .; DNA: TGTGCCAGCAGCTTAATAGCGGGGGCCTATTACAATGAGCAGTTCTTC; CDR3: CASSLIAGAYYNEQFF
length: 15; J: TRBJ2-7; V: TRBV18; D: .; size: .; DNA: TGTGCCAGCTCACCACGCGAAGGGGTCTCCTACGAGCAGTACTTC; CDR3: CASSPREGVSYEQYF
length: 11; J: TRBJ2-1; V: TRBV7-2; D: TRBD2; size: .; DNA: TGTGGGGGGGGCTCCTACAATGAGCAGTTCTTC; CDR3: CGGGSYNEQFF
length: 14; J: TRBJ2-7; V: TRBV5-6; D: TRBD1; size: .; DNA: TGTGCCAGCAGCTTGGTGACAGGGGGCTACGAGCAGTACTTC; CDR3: CASSLVTGGYEQYF
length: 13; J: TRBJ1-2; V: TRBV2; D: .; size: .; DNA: TGTGCCAGCATGGGCAGTTTAAACTATGGCTACACCTTC; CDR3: CASMGSLNYGYTF
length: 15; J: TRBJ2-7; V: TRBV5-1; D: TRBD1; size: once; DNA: TGCGCCAGCAGCTTGGAGGGACAGGGGGCGTACGAGCAGTACTTC; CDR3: CASSLEGQGAYEQYF
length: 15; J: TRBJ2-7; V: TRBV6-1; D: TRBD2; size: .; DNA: TGTGCCAGCAGGCCTAGCGGAAACCCCTCCTACGAGCAGTACTTC; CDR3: CASRPSGNPSYEQYF
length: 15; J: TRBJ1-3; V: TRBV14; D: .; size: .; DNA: TGTGCCAGCAGCCAAATGACAGGTGGTGGAAACACCATATATTTT; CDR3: CASSQMTGGGNTIYF
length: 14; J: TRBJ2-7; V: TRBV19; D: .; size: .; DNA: TGTGCCAGTAGCCCTGCAGCGAGCTCCTACGAGCAGTACTTC; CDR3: CASSPAASSYEQYF
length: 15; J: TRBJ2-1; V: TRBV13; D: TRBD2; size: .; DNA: TGTGCCAGCAGCGCGAGACTAGCCGGATACAATGAGCAGTTCTTC; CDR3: CASSARLAGYNEQFF
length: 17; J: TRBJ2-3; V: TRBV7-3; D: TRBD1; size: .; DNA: TGTGCCAGCAGCTCATCGGTCAGGGGGCTCGGCACAGATACGCAGTATTTT; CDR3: CASSSSVRGLGTDTQYF
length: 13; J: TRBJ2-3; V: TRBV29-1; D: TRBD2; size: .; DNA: TGCAGCGTTTCTGAGCGGGAGAGAGATACGCAGTATTTT; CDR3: CSVSERERDTQYF
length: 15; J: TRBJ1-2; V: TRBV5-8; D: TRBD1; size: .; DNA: TGTGCCAGCAGTAGCCCTGGGACAGTCCGAGCACCCTACACCTTC; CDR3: CASSSPGTVRAPYTF
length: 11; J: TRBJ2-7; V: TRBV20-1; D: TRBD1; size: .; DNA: TGCAGTGCGTCGACAGGGATCGAGCAGTACTTC; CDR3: CSASTGIEQYF
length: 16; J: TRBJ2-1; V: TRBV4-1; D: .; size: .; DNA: TGCGCCAGCAGTCAACCCCGGGGTTCCCTCCCCAATGAGCAGTTCTTC; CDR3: CASSQPRGSLPNEQFF
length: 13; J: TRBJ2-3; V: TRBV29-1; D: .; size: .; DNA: TGCAGCTGCGCTGGCAGGAACACAGATACGCAGTATTTT; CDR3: CSCAGRNTDTQYF
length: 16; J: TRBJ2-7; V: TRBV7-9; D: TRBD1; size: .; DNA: TGTGCCAGCAGCTTAGAGAGATGGACAGGGGACCACGAGCAGTACTTC; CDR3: CASSLERWTGDHEQYF
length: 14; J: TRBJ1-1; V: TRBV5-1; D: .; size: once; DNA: TGCGCCAGCAGCTCGGACAGCCTGAACACTGAAGCTTTCTTT; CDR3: CASSSDSLNTEAFF
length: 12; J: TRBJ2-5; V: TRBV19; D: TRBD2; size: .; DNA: TGTGCCAGTAGGGGACTAGCAGAGACCCAGTACTTC; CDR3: CASRGLAETQYF
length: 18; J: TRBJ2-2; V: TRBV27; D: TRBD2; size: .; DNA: TGTGCCAGCCTCACTCGGACTAGCGGGGGGGAAGCAGTCGGGGAGCTGTTTTTT; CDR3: CASLTRTSGGEAVGELFF
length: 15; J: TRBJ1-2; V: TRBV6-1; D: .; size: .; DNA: TGTGCCAGCAGTGGCCCCGAACAGGCAAACTATGGCTACACCTTC; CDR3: CASSGPEQANYGYTF
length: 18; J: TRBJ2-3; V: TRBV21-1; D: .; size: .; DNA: TGTGCCAGCAGCAAGGGAGCGGGAGACGCCAAAAGCACAGATACGCAGTATTTT; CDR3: CASSKGAGDAKSTDTQYF
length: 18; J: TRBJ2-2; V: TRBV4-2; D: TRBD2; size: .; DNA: TGTGCCAGCAGCGGGGGGCTAGCGGGGATCCGGGGGACCGGGGAGCTGTTTTTT; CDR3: CASSGGLAGIRGTGELFF